Below are 17 T cell receptor beta chains sequenced from a single sample in a study of early T cells in non-severe SARS-CoV-2 infection. Via MiXCR, TCRdb re-called the 5' RACE reads, giving one row per CDR3 protein. The sample includes approximately 50,000 distinct CDR3 sequences, 7.7% of them seen just once. Sequenced sample: whole blood. The receptors here all came from an adult who was a healthcare worker with PCR-confirmed SARS-CoV-2 infection or an uninfected control (not recorded which).

This clonotype was picked up many times. The chain uses TRBV7-8 and TRBJ1-1, with 7 bases identical to TRBD1. V gave up 5 bases and J gave up 0 bases; unmatched junction bases: 18. CDR1 and CDR2 (germline): SGHVS, FQNEAQ. This CDR3 spans 19 amino acids. The CDR3 loop reads CASSRPPEGQITMNTEAFF. CDR3 sequence (DNA): TGTGCCAGCAGCCGACCCCCAGAGGGACAGATTACCATGAACACTGAAGCTTTCTTT.

In its sample, this clonotype was seen many times. J is TRBJ1-2 and V is TRBV7-2, with 9 bases matching TRBD1. V gave up 5 bases and J gave up 5 bases; unmatched junction bases: 6. Germline V gene data show CDR1 as SGHTA and CDR2 as FQGNSA. This CDR3 is 14 amino acids long. The CDR3 DNA is TGTGCCAGCAGCGGACGGACAGGGGATTATGGCTACACCTTC. Protein: CASSGRTGDYGYTF.

This clonotype was observed at least ten times. This chain joins TRBV10-1 and TRBJ1-2; D uncertain. CDR1 is WNHNN, CDR2 SYGVQD, per germline (reference sequence). CDR3 length equals 13 residues. Trimming left V 2 bases short and J 3 bases short, with 7 bases between. For the CDR3, the DNA is TGCGCCAGCAGTGAGGGTATGCACTATGGCTACACCTTC. Its translation: CASSEGMHYGYTF.

This clonotype was recorded at least ten times. The DNA for the CDR3 is TGTGCCAGCAGTTTAGGGGCCACCCGTGACAGGGGGAATGAGCAGTTCTTC. Translation gives CASSLGATRDRGNEQFF. The chain combines TRBV12-3 or TRBV12-4 with TRBJ2-1; 9 nucleotides line up with TRBD1. V lost 1 base, J lost 7 bases, and 11 bases stayed unmatched. The CDR3 spans 17 residues.

This chain joins TRBV7-9 and TRBJ2-7; D may match TRBD1 or TRBD2 (5 bases each). Germline loops: CDR1 SEHNR, CDR2 FQNEAQ (reference sequence). The CDR3 runs 14 residues. The V gene lost 5 bases and the J gene lost 0 bases, with 11 bases spanning the gap. The DNA of the CDR3 is TGTGCCAGCAGCCCGGGACGGATCTCCTACGAGCAGTACTTC. It is translated as CASSPGRISYEQYF.

This clonotype was observed at least ten times. This chain connects TRBV19 to TRBJ2-3; D gene uncertain. Per the germline V gene, CDR1 is LNHDA and CDR2 is SQIVND (reference sequence). Trimming shortened V by 5 bases and J by 4 bases, and 13 bases separated the two germline ends. This CDR3 spans 14 amino acids. The CDR3 loop reads CASSPTLRADTQYF. The DNA for the CDR3 is TGTGCCAGTAGTCCGACCCTCCGCGCAGATACGCAGTATTTT.

This clonotype was picked up many times. This chain uses TRBV20-1 with TRBJ1-5; D is possibly TRBD1 (6 bases). The CDR3 runs 16 residues. Trimming took 6 bases from V and 3 from J, leaving 21 bases between them. Germline V gives CDR1 DFQATT, CDR2 SNEGSKA (reference sequence). CDR3 sequence: CSAPVSSGGPNQPQHF. In DNA form, the CDR3 reads TGCAGTGCCCCTGTGAGTAGTGGGGGCCCCAATCAGCCCCAGCATTTT.

The chain joins TRBV5-1 to TRBJ2-1; D uncertain. The CDR3 runs to 15 residues. CDR1 is SGHRS and CDR2 is YFSETQ in the germline V gene. V was clipped by 0 bases and J by 4 bases, with 11 bases between them. For the CDR3, the DNA is TGCGCCAGCAGCTTGGGAGTAGCAGGATACAATGAGCAGTTCTTC. It specifies CASSLGVAGYNEQFF.

The rearrangement links TRBV29-1 to TRBJ2-7, with unresolved D. Germline V CDR1 and CDR2: SQVTM, ANQGSEA. The CDR3 contains 11 residues. Deletions cut 4 bases from V and 3 bases from J, with 7 bases between. CDR3 protein: CSVGILYEQYF. Here the CDR3 DNA reads TGCAGCGTTGGGATTCTCTACGAGCAGTACTTC.

This clonotype has a count of ten or more. The chain carries TRBV27 and TRBJ1-5; 8 nucleotides align to TRBD1. From germline, CDR1 is MNHEY and CDR2 SMNVEV (reference sequence). The CDR3 has 14 amino acids. The ends lost 6 bases at V and 3 bases at J; junction bases unmatched: 4. CDR3 nucleotide sequence: TGTGCCAGCAGGCGGACAGGGAACAATCAGCCCCAGCATTTT. It specifies CASRRTGNNQPQHF.

This clonotype has ten or more counts. The chain has TRBV3-1 and TRBJ2-7; D ambiguous. V gave up 4 bases and J gave up 1 base, with 11 bases separating them. This CDR3 spans 14 amino acids. CDR1 is LGHDT and CDR2 is YNNKEL in the germline V gene (reference sequence). The CDR3 bases are TGTGCCAGCAGCCCCTTTGTTGGTTCCTACGAGCAGTACTTC. This translates into CASSPFVGSYEQYF.

V usage is TRBV11-3 and J usage is TRBJ2-7; D gene ambiguous. Trimming cost V 0 bases and J 2 bases, with 5 bases left between them. The CDR3 spans 13 residues. Germline V gene lookup returns CDR1 SGHNT and CDR2 YENEEA. CDR3 in amino acids: CASSLDGAYEQYF. In nucleotides, the CDR3 is TGTGCCAGCAGCTTAGATGGGGCCTACGAGCAGTACTTC. The full variable domain, its missing parts supplied by reference TRBV11-3 and TRBJ2-7, is EAGVVQSPRYKIIEKKQPVAFWCNPISGHNTLYWYLQNLGQGPELLIRYENEEAVDDSQLPKDRFSAERLKGVDSTLKIQPAELGDSAVYLCASSLDGAYEQYFGPGTRLTVT.

The genes are TRBV14 and TRBJ1-5; a possible D gene is TRBD1 (5 bases). V gave up 1 base and J gave up 5 bases, with 12 bases separating them. Germline V CDR1 and CDR2: SGHDN, FVKESK. This CDR3 has 15 amino acids. CDR3 in DNA: TGTGCCAGCAGCCAAGGAAGCCGGACACATCAGCCCCAGCATTTT. This encodes CASSQGSRTHQPQHF.

This clonotype was counted ten times or more. The rearrangement links TRBV11-2 to TRBJ2-5; D ambiguous. CDR3 size: 12 residues. Germline V gene data show CDR1 as SGHAT and CDR2 as FQNNGV. Between the trimmed V and J ends, which lost 4 bases and 7 bases, there was a span of 10 bases. This CDR3 reads CASSSIVVTQYF. In nucleotides, the CDR3 is TGTGCCAGCAGCTCCATTGTTGTGACCCAGTACTTC.

In DNA, the CDR3 is TGTGCCAGCATCCTAGCGGGGGCCAATTACAATGAGCAGTTCTTC. This gives the protein CASILAGANYNEQFF. The chain links TRBV7-9 to TRBJ2-1; 10 positions agree with TRBD2. The trim removed 7 bases at V and 4 bases at J, leaving 7 bases unmatched. This CDR3 has 15 amino acids. Germline CDR1 is SEHNR and CDR2 is FQNEAQ (reference sequence).

The rearrangement joins TRBV10-3 to TRBJ2-7; 7 bases are shared with TRBD1. The CDR3 covers 11 residues. Germline CDR1 is ENHRY and CDR2 is SYGVKD. V lost 10 bases and J lost 5; bases outside the gene matches: 5. In DNA, the CDR3 is TGTGCCACCCGACAGGGCCACGAGCAGTACTTC. Amino acid sequence: CATRQGHEQYF.

In its sample, this clonotype was seen many times. This sequence joins TRBV9 and TRBJ1-1; D possibly corresponds to TRBD1 (6 bases). Trimming pared 4 bases from V and 7 bases from J, leaving 23 bases between. This CDR3 spans 16 amino acids. Germline CDR1 SGDLS, CDR2 YYNGEE. CDR3 sequence: CASSPPWSGGRGEAFF. The CDR3 DNA follows: TGTGCCAGCAGCCCCCCCTGGTCCGGGGGCAGGGGTGAAGCTTTCTTT.